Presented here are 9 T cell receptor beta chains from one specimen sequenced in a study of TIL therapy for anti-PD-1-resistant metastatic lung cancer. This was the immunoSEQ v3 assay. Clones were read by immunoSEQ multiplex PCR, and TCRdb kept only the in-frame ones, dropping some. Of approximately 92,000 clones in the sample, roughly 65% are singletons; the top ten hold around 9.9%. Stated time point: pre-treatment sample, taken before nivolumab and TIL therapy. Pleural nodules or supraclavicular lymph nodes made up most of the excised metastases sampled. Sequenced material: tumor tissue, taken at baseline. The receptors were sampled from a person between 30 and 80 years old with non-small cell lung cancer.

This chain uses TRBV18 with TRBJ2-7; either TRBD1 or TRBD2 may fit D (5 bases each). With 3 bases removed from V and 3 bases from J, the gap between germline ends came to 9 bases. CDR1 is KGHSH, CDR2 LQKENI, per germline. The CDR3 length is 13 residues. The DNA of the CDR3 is TGTGCCAGCTCACCCGGGGCTAACTACGAGCAGTACTTC. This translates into CASSPGANYEQYF. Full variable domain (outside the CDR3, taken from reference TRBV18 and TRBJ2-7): NAGVMQNPRHLVRRRGQEARLRCSPMKGHSHVYWYRQLPEEGLKFMVYLQKENIIDESGMPKERFSAEFPKEGPSILRIQQVVRGDSAAYFCASSPGANYEQYFGPGTRLTVT.

CDR3 nucleotides: TGTGCCAGCAGCCCGCGGGGCGAGAGGCGCGGTGAGCAGTTCTTC. This codes for CASSPRGERRGEQFF. The rearrangement uses TRBV13 and TRBJ2-1; a possible D gene is TRBD2 (6 bases). Trimming took off 5 bases at V and 9 bases at J, with 20 bases between the two ends. Germline assignment: CDR1 PRHDT and CDR2 FYEKMQ (reference sequence). This CDR3 comprises 15 residues. The full variable domain, completed using reference TRBV13 and TRBJ2-1, is AAGVIQSPRHLIKEKRETATLKCYPIPRHDTVYWYQQGPGQDPQFLISFYEKMQSDKGSIPDRFSAQQFSDYHSELNMSSLELGDSALYFCASSPRGERRGEQFFGPGTRLTVL.

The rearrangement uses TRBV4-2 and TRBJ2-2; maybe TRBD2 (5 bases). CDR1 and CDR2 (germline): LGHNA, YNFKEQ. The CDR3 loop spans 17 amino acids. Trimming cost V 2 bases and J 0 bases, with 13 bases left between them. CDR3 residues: CASSQLAVWSNTGELFF. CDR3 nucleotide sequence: TGTGCCAGCAGCCAACTAGCAGTTTGGTCGAACACCGGGGAGCTGTTTTTT.

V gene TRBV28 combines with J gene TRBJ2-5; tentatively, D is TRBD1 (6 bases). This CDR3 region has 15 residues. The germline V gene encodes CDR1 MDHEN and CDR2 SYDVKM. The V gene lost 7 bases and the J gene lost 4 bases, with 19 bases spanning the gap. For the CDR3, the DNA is TGTGCCAGCATTGACTTGTACAGGGCAGGAGAGACCCAGTACTTC. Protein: CASIDLYRAGETQYF.

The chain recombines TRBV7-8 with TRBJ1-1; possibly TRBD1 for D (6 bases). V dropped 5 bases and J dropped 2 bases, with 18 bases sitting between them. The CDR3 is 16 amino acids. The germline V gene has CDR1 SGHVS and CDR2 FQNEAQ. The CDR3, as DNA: TGTGCCAGCAGCATAGGTCCGAAGGGGACAAACACTGAAGCTTTCTTT. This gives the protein CASSIGPKGTNTEAFF.

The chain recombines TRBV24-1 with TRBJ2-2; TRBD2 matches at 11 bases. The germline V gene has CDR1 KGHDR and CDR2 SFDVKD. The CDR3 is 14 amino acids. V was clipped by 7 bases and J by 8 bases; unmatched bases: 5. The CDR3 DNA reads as TGTGCCACCAGGACTAGCGGGGAGATGGGGGAGCTGTTTTTT. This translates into CATRTSGEMGELFF.

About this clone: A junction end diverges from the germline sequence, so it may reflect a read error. The CDR3 loop reads CASSLTSGGARNIQYF. The CDR3 nucleotides read TGTGCCAGCAGCTTGACTAGCGGGGGGGCCAGAAACATTCAGTACTTC. The rearrangement uses TRBV6-2 or TRBV6-3 and TRBJ2-4; TRBD2 aligns across 14 bases. The CDR3 spans 16 residues. CDR1 MNHEY and CDR2 SVGEGT come from the germline V gene.

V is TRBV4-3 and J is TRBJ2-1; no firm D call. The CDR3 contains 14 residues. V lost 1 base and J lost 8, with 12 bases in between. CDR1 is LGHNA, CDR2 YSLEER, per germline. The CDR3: CASSQGTYKDEQFF. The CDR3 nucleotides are TGCGCCAGCAGCCAAGGAACCTATAAAGATGAGCAGTTCTTC.

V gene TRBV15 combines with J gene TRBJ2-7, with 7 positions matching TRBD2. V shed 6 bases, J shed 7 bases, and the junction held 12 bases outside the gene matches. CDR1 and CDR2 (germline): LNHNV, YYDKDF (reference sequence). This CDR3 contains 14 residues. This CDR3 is CATSPGLNTAEQYF. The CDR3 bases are TGTGCCACCAGTCCGGGACTAAATACGGCAGAGCAGTACTTC.